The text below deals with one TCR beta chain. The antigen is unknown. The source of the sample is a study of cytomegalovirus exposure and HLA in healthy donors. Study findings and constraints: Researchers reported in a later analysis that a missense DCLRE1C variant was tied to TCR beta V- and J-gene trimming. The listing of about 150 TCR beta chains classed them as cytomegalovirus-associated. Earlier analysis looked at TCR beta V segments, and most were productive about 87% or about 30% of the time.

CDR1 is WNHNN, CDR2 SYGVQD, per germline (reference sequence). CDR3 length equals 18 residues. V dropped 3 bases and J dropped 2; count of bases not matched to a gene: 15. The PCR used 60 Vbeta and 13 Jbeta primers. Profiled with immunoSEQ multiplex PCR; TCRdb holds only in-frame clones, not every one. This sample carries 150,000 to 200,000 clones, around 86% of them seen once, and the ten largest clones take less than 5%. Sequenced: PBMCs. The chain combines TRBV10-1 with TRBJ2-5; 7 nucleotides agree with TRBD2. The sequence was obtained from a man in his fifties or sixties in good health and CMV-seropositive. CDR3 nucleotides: TGCGCCAGCAGTGAAGGTAGCGGGTCAACCTCCGCGCAAGAGACCCAGTACTTC. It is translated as CASSEGSGSTSAQETQYF.